This T cell receptor beta chain was sequenced for a study of shared clonotypes between healthy human individuals. Study-wide findings and caveats: Around 5% was the fraction of naive CD4 clonotypes found shared across a few donors. Larger richness was generally estimated for naive than memory subsets.

Trimming at V came to 9 bases and at J to 5 bases, leaving 12 bases not matched to a gene. This CDR3 is 16 amino acids long. Germline loops: CDR1 WNHNN, CDR2 SYGVQD (reference sequence). Naive CD8 cells were CD45RO-negative, positively selected for CCR7, excluding terminally differentiated effector memory CD45RA+ cells. Each PCR replicate from the sorted subsets contained about 200 ng DNA, which is about 31,000 T cell genomes. The repertoire was sequenced with immunoSEQ multiplex PCR; TCRdb's copy has only in-frame clones and lacks some. In the table there are hundreds of thousands of clones, 92% of which are singletons. As concerns this clone: Its antigen is not identified.

The specimen sequenced was naive CD8+ T cells sorted from blood. The receptor was isolated from a man aged 25-45 years in good health. This chain joins TRBV10-1 and TRBJ2-2; the match to TRBD1 covers 10 bases. CDR3 DNA sequence: TGCGCCAGTTCTTGGGGGCCGGGACAGGGGACCGGGGAGCTGTTTTTT. Translating gives CASSWGPGQGTGELFF.